This paragraph reports one T cell receptor (beta chain). The antigen remains unidentified. The data stem from a study of cytomegalovirus exposure and HLA in healthy donors. At the level of the study: Caucasian-associated ancestry cluster membership applied to 75% to 85% of nearly 400 genotyped donors.

The study ran its PCR with 60 Vbeta and 13 Jbeta primers. Only in-frame clones appear in the TCRdb table, and some are missing; sequencing was by immunoSEQ multiplex PCR. The table shows about 180,000 clones, with around 73% occurring only once. Overall study findings and caveats: Later analysis identified about 17,000 TCR beta sequences associated with HLA alleles, using a false discovery rate threshold of 0.05. In a later analysis, TCR beta V- and J-gene trimming showed a link to a missense DCLRE1C variant.

The sequenced sample was PBMCs. The receptor's source is a man in his 60s in good health and CMV-seronegative.

The CDR3 protein is CASSLSPQTGSPLHF. DNA of the CDR3: TGTGCCAGCAGCCTATCCCCCCAGACGGGGTCACCCCTCCACTTT. The chain combines TRBV6-5 with TRBJ1-6; D not resolved. V dropped 6 bases and J dropped 10 bases, with 19 bases sitting between them. From germline, CDR1 is MNHEY and CDR2 SVGAGI. The CDR3 sequence is 15 residues long.